This T cell receptor beta chain is drawn from a study of identical twins. TCRdb analysed the 5' RACE reads with MiXCR anew, one entry per CDR3 protein. The table has 700,000 to 950,000 distinct CDR3 sequences, 9% to 15% seen once; the top ten hold under 2%. General study results and limits: Excess low generation probability was seen in twin-shared out-of-frame alpha sequences. Cross-sectional statistics underpinned the conclusions; the same donors were not followed.

About this clonotype itself: Its antigen is not known.

The sample also formed part of further work on yellow fever vaccine responses in identical twins. As reported in that work: Twins reportedly appeared to share part of their vaccine T cell response while keeping part individual.

The sample was PBMCs. This clonotype was obtained from a woman younger than 30 in good health.

The CDR3 nucleotides read TGTGCCAGCAGCGATCGGACAGGGAACTACGAGCAGTACTTC. Its protein is CASSDRTGNYEQYF. V and J are TRBV7-6 and TRBJ2-7, with 8 nucleotides matching TRBD1. Germline loops: CDR1 SGHVS, CDR2 FNYEAQ. The CDR3 contains 14 residues. V lost 5 bases to trimming and J lost 3 bases; unmatched junction nucleotides: 6. Full variable domain (rest looked up from reference TRBV7-6 and TRBJ2-7): GAGVSQSPRYKVTKRGQDVALRCDPISGHVSLYWYRQALGQGPEFLTYFNYEAQQDKSGLPNDRFSAERPEGSISTLTIQRTEQRDSAMYRCASSDRTGNYEQYFGPGTRLTVT.